The clone carrying this T cell receptor (beta chain) was seen a single time. Antigen unknown. These data come from a study of cytomegalovirus exposure and HLA in healthy donors. Study-level results: Among donors in an Asian-associated ancestry cluster, a later analysis reportedly found fewer N-insertions than the roughly 730-donor mean. A later analysis found most CMV-associated TCR beta chains apparently HLA-restricted. V- and J-gene trimming in TCR beta was tied to a missense DCLRE1C variant by an analysis performed later.

Vbeta (60) and Jbeta (13) primers were used in the PCR. Profiling relied on immunoSEQ multiplex PCR, and the TCRdb table lists in-frame clones only, not all of them. Of some 220,000 clones listed, 77% are singletons. The sequencing input was PBMCs. The source of this sequence is a woman in her sixties in good health and CMV-seropositive.

The CDR3 DNA reads TGCAGCGTTGGGTTGTGGGCAGGCTCCTACGAGCAGTACTTC. This translates into CSVGLWAGSYEQYF. This chain uses TRBV29-1 with TRBJ2-7, with D unresolved. Trimming stripped 4 bases from V and 0 bases from J, with 13 bases between. Germline V gene sequence: CDR1 SQVTM, CDR2 ANQGSEA. CDR3 length equals 14 residues.